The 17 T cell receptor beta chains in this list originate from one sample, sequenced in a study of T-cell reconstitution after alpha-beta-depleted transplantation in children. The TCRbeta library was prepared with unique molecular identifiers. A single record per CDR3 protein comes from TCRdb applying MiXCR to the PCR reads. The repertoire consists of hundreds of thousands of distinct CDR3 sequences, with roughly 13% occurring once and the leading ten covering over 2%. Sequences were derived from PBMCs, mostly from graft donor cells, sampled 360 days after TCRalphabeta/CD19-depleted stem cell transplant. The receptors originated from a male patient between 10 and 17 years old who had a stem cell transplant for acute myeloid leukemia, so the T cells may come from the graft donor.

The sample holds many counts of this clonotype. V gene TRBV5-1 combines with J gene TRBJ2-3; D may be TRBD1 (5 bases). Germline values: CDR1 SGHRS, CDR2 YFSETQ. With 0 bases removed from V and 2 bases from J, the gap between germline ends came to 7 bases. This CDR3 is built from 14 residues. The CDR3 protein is CASSLGQHTDTQYF. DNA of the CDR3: TGCGCCAGCAGCTTGGGACAGCACACAGATACGCAGTATTTT.

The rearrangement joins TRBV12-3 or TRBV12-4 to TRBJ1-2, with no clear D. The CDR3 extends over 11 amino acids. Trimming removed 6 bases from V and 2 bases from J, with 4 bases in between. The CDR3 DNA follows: TGTGCCAGCAGAGAGAACTATGGCTACACCTTC. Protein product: CASRENYGYTF.

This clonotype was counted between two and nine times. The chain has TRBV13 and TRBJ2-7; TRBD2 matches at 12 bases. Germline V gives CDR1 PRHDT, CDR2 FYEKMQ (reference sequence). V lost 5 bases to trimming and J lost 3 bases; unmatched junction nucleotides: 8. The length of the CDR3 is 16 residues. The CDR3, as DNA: TGTGCCAGCAGCCCCCTTCTAGCGGGAGGGATCTACGAGCAGTACTTC. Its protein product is CASSPLLAGGIYEQYF.

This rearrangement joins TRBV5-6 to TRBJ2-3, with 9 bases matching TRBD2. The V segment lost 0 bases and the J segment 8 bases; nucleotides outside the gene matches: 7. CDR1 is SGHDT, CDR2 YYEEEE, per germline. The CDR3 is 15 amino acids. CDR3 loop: CASSLVPLAGGTQYF. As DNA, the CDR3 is TGTGCCAGCAGCTTGGTCCCACTAGCGGGTGGTACGCAGTATTTT.

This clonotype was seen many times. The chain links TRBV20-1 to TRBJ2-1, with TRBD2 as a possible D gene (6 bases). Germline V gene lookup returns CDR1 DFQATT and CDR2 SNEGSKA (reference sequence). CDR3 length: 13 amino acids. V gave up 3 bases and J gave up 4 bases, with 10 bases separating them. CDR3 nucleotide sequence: TGCAGTGCTAGCCTCGGGACTTACAATGAGCAGTTCTTC. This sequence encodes CSASLGTYNEQFF.

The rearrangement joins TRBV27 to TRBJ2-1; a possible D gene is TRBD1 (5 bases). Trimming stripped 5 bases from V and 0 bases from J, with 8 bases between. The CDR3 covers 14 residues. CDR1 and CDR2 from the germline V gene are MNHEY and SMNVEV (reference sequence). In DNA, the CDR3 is TGTGCCAGCAGTAAGGGGATCTCCTACAATGAGCAGTTCTTC. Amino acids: CASSKGISYNEQFF.

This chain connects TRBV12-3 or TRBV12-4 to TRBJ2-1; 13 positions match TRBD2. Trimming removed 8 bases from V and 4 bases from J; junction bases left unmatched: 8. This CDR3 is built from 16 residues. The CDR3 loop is CASCSGTSGAYNEQFF. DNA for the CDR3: TGTGCCAGCTGTTCCGGGACTAGCGGGGCTTACAATGAGCAGTTCTTC.

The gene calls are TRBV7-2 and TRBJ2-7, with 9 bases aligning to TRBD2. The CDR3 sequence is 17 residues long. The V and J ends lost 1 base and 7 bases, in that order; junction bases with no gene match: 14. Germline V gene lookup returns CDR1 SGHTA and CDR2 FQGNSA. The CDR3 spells CASSLGFSGSSIREQYF. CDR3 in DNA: TGTGCCAGCAGCTTAGGGTTTAGCGGGAGCTCAATAAGGGAGCAGTACTTC.

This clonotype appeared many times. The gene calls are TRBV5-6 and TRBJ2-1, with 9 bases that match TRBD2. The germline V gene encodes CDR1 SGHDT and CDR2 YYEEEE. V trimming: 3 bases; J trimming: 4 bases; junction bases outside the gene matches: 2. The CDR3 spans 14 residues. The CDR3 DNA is TGTGCCAGCAGCTCTAGCGGGGTTTACAATGAGCAGTTCTTC. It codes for CASSSSGVYNEQFF.

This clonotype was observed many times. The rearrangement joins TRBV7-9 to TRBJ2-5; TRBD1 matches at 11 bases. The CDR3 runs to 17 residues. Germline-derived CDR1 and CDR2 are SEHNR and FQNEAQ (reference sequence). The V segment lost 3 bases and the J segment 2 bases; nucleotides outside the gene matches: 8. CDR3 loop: CASSFITGTGGQETQYF. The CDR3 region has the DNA TGTGCCAGCAGCTTTATCACCGGGACAGGGGGACAAGAGACCCAGTACTTC.

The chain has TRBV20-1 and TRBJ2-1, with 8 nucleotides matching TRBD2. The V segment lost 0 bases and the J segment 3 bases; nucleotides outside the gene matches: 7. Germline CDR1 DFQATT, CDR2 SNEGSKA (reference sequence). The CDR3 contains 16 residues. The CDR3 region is CSARDHAGGLYNEQFF. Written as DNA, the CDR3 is TGCAGTGCTAGAGATCACGCGGGAGGACTCTACAATGAGCAGTTCTTC.

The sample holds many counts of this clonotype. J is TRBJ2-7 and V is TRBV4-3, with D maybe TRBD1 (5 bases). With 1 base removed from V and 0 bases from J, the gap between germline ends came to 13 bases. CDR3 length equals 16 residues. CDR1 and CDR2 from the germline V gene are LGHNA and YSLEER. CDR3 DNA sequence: TGCGCCAGCAGCCAAGCTGAGAAGGGGTTCTCCTACGAGCAGTACTTC. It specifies CASSQAEKGFSYEQYF.

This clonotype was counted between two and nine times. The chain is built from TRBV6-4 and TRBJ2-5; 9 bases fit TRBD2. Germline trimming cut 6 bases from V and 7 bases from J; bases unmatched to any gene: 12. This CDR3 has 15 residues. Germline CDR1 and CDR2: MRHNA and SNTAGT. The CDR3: CASRPPGLALWTQYF. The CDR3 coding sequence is TGTGCCAGCAGACCACCGGGACTAGCTTTGTGGACCCAGTACTTC.

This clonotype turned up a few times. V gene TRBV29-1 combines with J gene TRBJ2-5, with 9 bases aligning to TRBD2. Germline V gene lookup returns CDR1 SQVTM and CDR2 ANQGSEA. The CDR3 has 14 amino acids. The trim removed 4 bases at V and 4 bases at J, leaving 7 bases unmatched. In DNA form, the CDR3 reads TGCAGCGTTGGGCTAGCGGGGTTTGGAGAGACCCAGTACTTC. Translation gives CSVGLAGFGETQYF.

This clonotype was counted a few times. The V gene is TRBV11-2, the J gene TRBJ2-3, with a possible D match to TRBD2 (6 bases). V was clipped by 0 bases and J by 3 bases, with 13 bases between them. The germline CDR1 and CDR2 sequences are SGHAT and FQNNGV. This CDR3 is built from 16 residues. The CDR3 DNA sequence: TGTGCCAGCAGCTTAGAGTGGGGGAGGAGTACAGATACGCAGTATTTT. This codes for CASSLEWGRSTDTQYF.

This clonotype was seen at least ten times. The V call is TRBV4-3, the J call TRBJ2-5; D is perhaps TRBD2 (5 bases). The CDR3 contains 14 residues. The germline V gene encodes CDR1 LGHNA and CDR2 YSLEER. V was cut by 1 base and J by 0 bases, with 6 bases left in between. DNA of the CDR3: TGCGCCAGCAGCCAAGGACTAAACCAAGAGACCCAGTACTTC. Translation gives CASSQGLNQETQYF.

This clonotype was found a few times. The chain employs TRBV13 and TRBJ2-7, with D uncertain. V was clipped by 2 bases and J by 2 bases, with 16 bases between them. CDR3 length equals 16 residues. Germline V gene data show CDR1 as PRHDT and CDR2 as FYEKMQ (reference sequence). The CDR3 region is CASSLMLRLDPYEQYF. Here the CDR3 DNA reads TGTGCCAGCAGCTTAATGCTGCGCCTAGATCCCTACGAGCAGTACTTC.